This entry lists 8 T cell receptor beta chains sequenced from one sample in a study of T cell repertoires in cytomegalovirus infection. Each CDR3 protein gets one entry after TCRdb re-called the reads with MiXCR. The data hold about 900,000 distinct CDR3 sequences, with roughly a third observed a single time. Their cognate antigens are unknown. Sample: cultured CD8+ T cells from PBMCs, taken from culture after CMV antigen stimulation. The receptors were sampled from a human donor in good health (CMV status not recorded). Some clones in this sample may be carry-over from other donors' samples.

This clonotype was detected a few times. This rearrangement joins TRBV15 to TRBJ2-7; D is unresolved. There are 15 residues in the CDR3. Germline CDR1 and CDR2: LNHNV and YYDKDF (reference sequence). V lost 0 bases, J lost 0 bases, and 9 bases lay in between. CDR3 bases: TGTGCCACCAGCAGAGATGACTCGAGCTCCTACGAGCAGTACTTC. Translation gives CATSRDDSSSYEQYF.

The chain is built from TRBV6-2 or TRBV6-3 and TRBJ2-3, with D tentatively TRBD2 (6 bases). The germline gives CDR1 MNHEY, CDR2 SVGEGT. V lost 2 bases and J 2 bases, leaving 8 bases between the germline ends. The CDR3 has 14 amino acids. Here the CDR3 DNA reads TGTGCCAGCAGTTACGTAGCGGACACAGATACGCAGTATTTT. It is translated as CASSYVADTDTQYF.

This clonotype has only a few counts. The chain is built from TRBV12-5 and TRBJ2-1; TRBD1 might be the D (6 bases). The CDR3 runs 13 residues. V was shortened by 4 bases and J by 9 bases, with 13 bases between the two germline ends. Germline-derived CDR1 and CDR2 are LGHNT and FRNRAP. The CDR3 protein is CASGWGPQGEQFF. CDR3 in DNA: TGTGCTAGTGGTTGGGGGCCCCAGGGTGAGCAGTTCTTC.

The CDR3 is CASSLSLGSRGFGNEQFF. Written as DNA, the CDR3 is TGTGCCAGCAGTTTATCGCTAGGATCCAGGGGGTTCGGGAATGAGCAGTTCTTC. The chain links TRBV27 to TRBJ2-1; TRBD1 aligns across 7 bases. Germline-derived CDR1 and CDR2 are MNHEY and SMNVEV (reference sequence). Trimming took 0 bases from V and 7 from J; bases not matched to a gene: 15. The CDR3 is made up of 18 amino acids.

This clonotype was counted ten times or more. V is TRBV6-1 and J is TRBJ2-6; D is undetermined. CDR1 MNHNS and CDR2 SASEGT come from the germline V gene. CDR3 length: 19 residues. V gave up 6 bases and J gave up 0 bases, with 21 bases separating them. The CDR3 nucleotides are TGTGCCAGCAGCCCCCGAGCCGGTACGGCTATCTCTGGGGCCAACGTCCTGACTTTC. Its translation: CASSPRAGTAISGANVLTF.

The V call is TRBV24-1, the J call TRBJ2-2; 8 nucleotides agree with TRBD1. Germline V gene sequence: CDR1 KGHDR, CDR2 SFDVKD. The V segment lost 4 bases and the J segment 4 bases; nucleotides outside the gene matches: 7. CDR3 size: 16 residues. CDR3 nucleotides: TGTGCCACCAGTGACCCGGACAGGGATGGCACCGGGGAGCTGTTTTTT. Translated, it gives CATSDPDRDGTGELFF.

This clonotype appeared many times. The chain recombines TRBV7-2 with TRBJ1-2, with unresolved D. CDR3 size: 15 residues. Looked up from germline, CDR1 is SGHTA and CDR2 is FQGNSA. V was shortened by 0 bases and J by 4 bases, with 12 bases between the two germline ends. CDR3 region: CASSLAPPHLYGYTF. CDR3 bases: TGTGCCAGCAGCTTAGCCCCCCCCCACCTCTATGGCTACACCTTC. Variable domain in full (rest from reference TRBV7-2 and TRBJ1-2): GAGVSQSPSNKVTEKGKDVELRCDPISGHTALYWYRQSLGQGLEFLIYFQGNSAPDKSGLPSDRFSAERTGGSVSTLTIQRTQQEDSAVYLCASSLAPPHLYGYTFGSGTRLTVV.

This clonotype was observed a few times. This chain joins TRBV7-6 and TRBJ2-1; 7 bases map to TRBD2. CDR3 length: 17 residues. V trimming: 2 bases; J trimming: 0 bases; junction bases outside the gene matches: 7. Looked up from germline, CDR1 is SGHVS and CDR2 is FNYEAQ. The CDR3 loop reads CASSLPWGGGSYNEQFF. The DNA of the CDR3 is TGTGCCAGCAGCTTACCCTGGGGGGGGGGCTCCTACAATGAGCAGTTCTTC.